This T cell receptor (beta chain) is drawn from a study of T cells of healthy individuals. Via MiXCR, TCRdb re-called the 5' RACE reads, giving one row per CDR3 protein. The table lists about 96,000 distinct CDR3 sequences, under 20% of them singletons, with 6.2% in the top ten. The CDR3 totals 15 residues. Trimming cost V 0 bases and J 6 bases, with 13 bases left between them. CDR1 is SGDLS, CDR2 YYNGEE, per germline. The receptor's source is a human donor in good health. V usage is TRBV9 and J usage is TRBJ2-1, with D tentatively TRBD1 (8 bases). CDR3: CASSVGGGQANEQFF. The CDR3 DNA sequence: TGTGCCAGCAGCGTAGGGGGGGGACAGGCCAATGAGCAGTTCTTC.